A single sample is the source of the 29 T cell receptor beta chains below, sequenced in a study of cytomegalovirus exposure and HLA in healthy donors. In the PCR, 60 Vbeta and 13 Jbeta primers were used. Repertoires were generated with immunoSEQ multiplex PCR, while TCRdb's copy carries only in-frame clones and drops some. The table includes 150,000 to 200,000 clones, about 85% detected once. Sequencing used PBMCs. These TCRs come from a young man in good health and CMV-seropositive.

In the case of this clone: Its ends do not fully match the called genes, so a read error is possible. The chain carries TRBV7-7 and TRBJ1-3; D is unclear. This CDR3 contains 15 residues. Germline V lookup: CDR1 SSHAT, CDR2 FNYEAQ (reference sequence). CDR3 in DNA: TGTGCTAGCAGAGAACCAGTATACTCTGGAAACACCATATATTTT. Protein product: CASREPVYSGNTIYF. Using reference TRBV7-7 and TRBJ1-3 for the parts outside the CDR3, the full variable domain is GAGVSQSPRYKVTKRGQDVTLRCDPISSHATLYWYQQALGQGPEFLTYFNYEAQPDKSGLPSDRFSAERPEGSISTLTIQRTEQRDSAMYRCASREPVYSGNTIYFGEGSWLTVV.

The chain recombines TRBV5-6 with TRBJ2-7; D gene unclear. This CDR3 has 11 residues. Per the germline V gene, CDR1 is SGHDT and CDR2 is YYEEEE. The ends were cut back, 0 bases at V and 6 bases at J, with 4 bases in the middle. The CDR3 DNA sequence: TGTGCCAGCAGCTTGGCCCTCGAGCAGTACTTC. Translated: CASSLALEQYF. The full variable domain, completed using reference TRBV5-6 and TRBJ2-7, is DAGVTQSPTHLIKTRGQQVTLRCSPKSGHDTVSWYQQALGQGPQFIFQYYEEEERQRGNFPDRFSGHQFPNYSSELNVNALLLGDSALYLCASSLALEQYFGPGTRLTVT.

V is TRBV2 and J is TRBJ1-6, with 8 bases identical to TRBD1. The CDR3 is 14 residues long. V trimming: 9 bases; J trimming: 7 bases; junction bases outside the gene matches: 8. Germline V lookup: CDR1 SNHLY, CDR2 FYNNEI. The CDR3 is CASKRQGMNSPLHF. As DNA, the CDR3 is TGTGCCAGTAAGAGACAGGGGATGAATTCACCCCTCCACTTT.

J is TRBJ1-5 and V is TRBV19; 8 nucleotides align to TRBD1. Germline CDR1 LNHDA, CDR2 SQIVND (reference sequence). The CDR3 has 16 residues. V shed 6 bases and J 2 bases; nucleotides not matched to a gene: 9. Here the CDR3 reads CASRQGQGTGNQPQHF. As DNA, the CDR3 is TGTGCCAGTAGACAAGGACAGGGAACGGGCAATCAGCCCCAGCATTTT.

The chain has TRBV7-9 and TRBJ2-5; 7 bases fit TRBD1. Germline V gene sequence: CDR1 SEHNR, CDR2 FQNEAQ (reference sequence). The CDR3 runs to 16 residues. J was trimmed by 4 bases and V by 5 bases; bases with no gene match: 13. The CDR3 loop is CASSPTGAWGTETQYF. The CDR3 DNA follows: TGTGCCAGCAGCCCCACAGGGGCCTGGGGGACAGAGACCCAGTACTTC.

This clone has a handful of counts. The chain uses TRBV29-1 and TRBJ2-3; tentative D call: TRBD2 (6 bases). The CDR3 consists of 15 residues. V shed 0 bases and J shed 0 bases, with 10 bases lying between them. The germline V gene has CDR1 SQVTM and CDR2 ANQGSEA. CDR3 DNA: TGCAGCGTTGAAGAGGGGGGTAGGAGCACAGATACGCAGTATTTT. This sequence encodes CSVEEGGRSTDTQYF.

There are a few counts of this clone. The CDR3 coding sequence is TGTGCCAGCAGCAACCCGGGACAGTCTCAGCCCCAGCATTTT. It specifies CASSNPGQSQPQHF. V and J are TRBV21-1 and TRBJ1-5; whether TRBD1, the table's D call, matches the DNA was not checked. TRBV21-1 is a documented pseudogene. This CDR3 is 14 amino acids long.

V gene TRBV4-1 combines with J gene TRBJ1-2, with TRBD1 as a possible D gene (6 bases). Trimming removed 1 base from V and 6 bases from J, with 15 bases in between. The CDR3 extends over 15 amino acids. The germline CDR1 and CDR2 sequences are MGHRA and YSYEKL. The CDR3 DNA reads TGCGCCAGCAGCCAAGTTGGGGGCAGCCAGAATGGCTACACCTTC. It yields the protein CASSQVGGSQNGYTF.

V gene TRBV6-5 combines with J gene TRBJ1-6; D uncertain. This CDR3 spans 16 amino acids. Germline assignment: CDR1 MNHEY and CDR2 SVGAGI. V was cut by 0 bases and J by 10 bases, with 16 bases left in between. The DNA for the CDR3 is TGTGCCAGCAGTTACTCGATGCCGGGAGACCGCTCACCCCTCCACTTT. Its translation: CASSYSMPGDRSPLHF.

This clone was counted only a few times. CDR3 sequence (DNA): TGTGCCAGCAGCTCAAAGACAGGGATGATTTCTAACTCCTACAATGAGCAGTTCTTC. Protein product: CASSSKTGMISNSYNEQFF. V is TRBV7-2 and J is TRBJ2-1; TRBD1 matches 7 bases. V shed 4 bases, J shed 0 bases, and the junction held 15 bases outside the gene matches. CDR1 and CDR2 from the germline V gene are SGHTA and FQGNSA. CDR3 length: 19 residues.

The CDR3 DNA reads as TGTGCCAGCAGCTTGGCCGGGACAGGGCATGGCTACACCTTC. Translated: CASSLAGTGHGYTF. The V call is TRBV5-4, the J call TRBJ1-2; 9 nucleotides line up with TRBD1. CDR3 length equals 14 residues. Germline V gives CDR1 SGHNT, CDR2 YYREEE (reference sequence). The J segment lost 6 bases and the V segment lost 0 bases, leaving 3 bases of the junction unmatched. Variable domain in full (rest from reference TRBV5-4 and TRBJ1-2): ETGVTQSPTHLIKTRGQQVTLRCSSQSGHNTVSWYQQALGQGPQFIFQYYREEENGRGNFPPRFSGLQFPNYSSELNVNALELDDSALYLCASSLAGTGHGYTFGSGTRLTVV.

This sequence joins TRBV11-3 and TRBJ1-6; the D gene is possibly TRBD1 (6 bases). The CDR3 runs 17 residues. With 5 bases removed from V and 0 bases from J, the gap between germline ends came to 14 bases. Germline CDR1 and CDR2: SGHNT and YENEEA. CDR3 region: CASSRNTGSSYNSPLHF. CDR3 DNA: TGTGCCAGCAGCCGTAATACAGGGTCCTCCTATAATTCACCCCTCCACTTT.

V and J are TRBV7-3 and TRBJ1-2; 8 positions match TRBD1. The junction had 10 bases not matched to a gene; V was cut back by 5 bases and J by 2 bases. The CDR3 is made up of 16 amino acids. The V gene's germline CDR1 is SGHTA and CDR2 FQGTGA. The CDR3, as DNA: TGTGCCAGCAGCGACCGGGACAGGCTAACCAACTATGGCTACACCTTC. It yields the protein CASSDRDRLTNYGYTF.

The chain has TRBV27 and TRBJ1-2; 9 nucleotides agree with TRBD1. CDR1 MNHEY and CDR2 SMNVEV come from the germline V gene (reference sequence). The V segment lost 2 bases and the J segment 6 bases; nucleotides outside the gene matches: 7. CDR3 length equals 15 residues. The DNA for the CDR3 is TGTGCCAGCAGTTTAATGACAGGGGGTTTACATGGCTACACCTTC. It codes for CASSLMTGGLHGYTF.

The chain couples TRBV6-1 to TRBJ1-1, with D perhaps TRBD1 (5 bases). Looked up from germline, CDR1 is MNHNS and CDR2 is SASEGT. With 3 bases removed from V and 1 base from J, the gap between germline ends came to 12 bases. The CDR3 loop spans 15 amino acids. CDR3 sequence: CASSEQGVGNTEAFF. For the CDR3, the DNA is TGTGCCAGCAGTGAGCAGGGTGTGGGGAACACTGAAGCTTTCTTT.

This clone has more than one count but fewer than ten. This chain uses TRBV23-1 with TRBJ2-6; D not resolved. TRBV23-1 is recorded as an ORF, its role being uncertain. The CDR3 is 17 amino acids. The V end lost 1 base, the J end lost 1 base, and 11 bases lay between the germline ends. DNA of the CDR3: TGCGCCAGCAGTCAATGCCATGACGGGTCTGGGGCCAACGTCCTGACTTTC. It encodes CASSQCHDGSGANVLTF.

V and J are TRBV6-5 and TRBJ2-7; TRBD1 might be the D (5 bases). This CDR3 has 16 residues. CDR1 MNHEY and CDR2 SVGAGI come from the germline V gene. The V end lost 0 bases, the J end lost 1 base, and 13 bases lay between the germline ends. The chain's CDR3 is CASSYSVSTGSYEQYF. In DNA form, the CDR3 reads TGTGCCAGCAGTTACTCGGTGAGCACAGGATCCTACGAGCAGTACTTC.

The chain is built from TRBV9 and TRBJ1-1; TRBD1 aligns across 10 bases. The trim removed 3 bases at V and 3 bases at J, leaving 8 bases unmatched. This CDR3 has 16 amino acids. The germline V gene encodes CDR1 SGDLS and CDR2 YYNGEE. The CDR3 region has the DNA TGTGCCAGCAGCGCCCTCCGGGACAGGGGTGACACTGAAGCTTTCTTT. Encoded protein: CASSALRDRGDTEAFF.

CDR3 DNA: TGTGCCAGCAGTCCACGACAGGGCCACACTGAAGCTTTCTTT. Residues: CASSPRQGHTEAFF. The rearrangement links TRBV6-6 to TRBJ1-1; 7 bases agree with TRBD1. V lost 5 bases, J lost 3 bases, and 6 bases stayed unmatched. The germline V gene encodes CDR1 MNHNY and CDR2 SVGAGI (reference sequence). The CDR3 length is 14 residues.

V is TRBV5-4 and J is TRBJ2-7; TRBD1 agrees at 10 bases. The germline V gene has CDR1 SGHNT and CDR2 YYREEE (reference sequence). J lost 0 bases, V lost 4 bases, and 7 bases had no gene match. The CDR3 has 16 residues. The CDR3 DNA follows: TGTGCCAGCAGCGAACGGACAGGGGGAAGCTCCTACGAGCAGTACTTC. Translating gives CASSERTGGSSYEQYF.

V gene TRBV9 combines with J gene TRBJ1-2, with D perhaps matching TRBD1 (6 bases). The CDR3 totals 14 residues. Germline V gene sequence: CDR1 SGDLS, CDR2 YYNGEE. V was trimmed by 6 bases and J by 7 bases, leaving 19 bases between them. The CDR3 spells CASTLSGGRIGYTF. The CDR3, as DNA: TGTGCCAGCACCCTAAGCGGGGGGCGCATTGGCTACACCTTC.

In DNA form, the CDR3 reads TGTGCCTGGGGCGATGGACAGGGGGTGGGAGATACGCAGTATTTT. Translated, it gives CAWGDGQGVGDTQYF. The chain is built from TRBV30 and TRBJ2-3; TRBD1 matches at 10 bases. V shed 5 bases, J shed 5 bases, and the junction held 10 bases outside the gene matches. CDR1 is GTSNPN and CDR2 is SVGIG in the germline V gene (reference sequence). The CDR3 covers 15 residues.

This clone was seen a single time. This chain joins TRBV13 and TRBJ2-1; the match to TRBD2 covers 12 bases. The CDR3 is made up of 18 amino acids. From germline, CDR1 is PRHDT and CDR2 FYEKMQ (reference sequence). Trimming removed 1 base from V and 5 bases from J; junction bases left unmatched: 9. The CDR3 sequence: CASSLVESSGGGHNEQFF. CDR3 coding DNA: TGTGCCAGCAGCTTAGTGGAGTCTAGCGGGGGGGGACACAATGAGCAGTTCTTC.

The chain has TRBV4-2 and TRBJ2-4; 8 bases match TRBD2. Germline CDR1 is LGHNA and CDR2 is YNFKEQ. The CDR3 extends over 16 amino acids. Germline trimming cut 4 bases from V and 0 bases from J; bases unmatched to any gene: 5. The CDR3: CASSPNGGVAKNIQYF. CDR3 coding DNA: TGTGCCAGCAGCCCCAACGGGGGGGTAGCCAAAAACATTCAGTACTTC.

The J gene is TRBJ2-5, the V gene TRBV27; 7 positions match TRBD1. Germline lookup yields CDR1 MNHEY and CDR2 SMNVEV (reference sequence). Trimming took 9 bases from V and 1 from J; bases not matched to a gene: 14. The CDR3 spans 16 residues. CDR3 protein: CASSTMPRGSQETQYF. The CDR3 coding sequence is TGTGCCAGTTCAACGATGCCCAGGGGGTCCCAAGAGACCCAGTACTTC.

The rearrangement uses TRBV5-4 and TRBJ2-7; weak D call: TRBD1 (6 bases). Germline V gives CDR1 SGHNT, CDR2 YYREEE (reference sequence). Trimming shortened V by 2 bases and J by 5 bases, and 14 bases separated the two germline ends. The CDR3 consists of 14 residues. This CDR3 is CASSFSQGRNEQYF. The CDR3 DNA sequence: TGTGCCAGCAGCTTCAGCCAGGGGCGGAACGAGCAGTACTTC.

The chain uses TRBV6-1 and TRBJ1-5, with TRBD1 matching over 8 bases. The germline gives CDR1 MNHNS, CDR2 SASEGT. After removal of 4 bases from V and 7 bases from J, the junction contained 12 bases not matched to a gene. The length of the CDR3 is 16 residues. The CDR3 region has the DNA TGTGCCAGCAGTGGGGGCGACAGGGGCAATGGGCAGCCCCAGCATTTT. Translation gives CASSGGDRGNGQPQHF.

This clone occurred once. The J gene is TRBJ1-1, the V gene TRBV11-3; D remains unclear. The CDR3 runs to 12 residues. Trimming pared 3 bases from V and 6 bases from J, leaving 8 bases between. Germline V gene sequence: CDR1 SGHNT, CDR2 YENEEA. In nucleotides, the CDR3 is TGTGCCAGCAGCTTGTCCCCCGCTGAAGCTTTCTTT. Protein: CASSLSPAEAFF.

This clone appeared a single time. The chain has TRBV7-7 and TRBJ2-1, with 7 bases aligning to TRBD1. Unmatched junction bases numbered 3, after V lost 4 bases and J lost 6 bases. The CDR3 loop spans 13 amino acids. Germline V gives CDR1 SSHAT, CDR2 FNYEAQ (reference sequence). Here the CDR3 reads CASSSDRVNEQFF. DNA for the CDR3: TGTGCCAGCAGCTCCGACAGGGTCAATGAGCAGTTCTTC. Variable domain in full (rest from reference TRBV7-7 and TRBJ2-1): GAGVSQSPRYKVTKRGQDVTLRCDPISSHATLYWYQQALGQGPEFLTYFNYEAQPDKSGLPSDRFSAERPEGSISTLTIQRTEQRDSAMYRCASSSDRVNEQFFGPGTRLTVL.